Shown below are 23 T cell receptor beta chains from a single sample sequenced in a study of CD8 T cells in ankylosing spondylitis. TCRdb fed the 5' RACE reads into MiXCR, producing one record per CDR3 protein. This table has 220,000 or so distinct CDR3 sequences, approximately 16% appearing once. No antigen is known for these receptors. Study observations and caveats: Among TCR beta sequences, a motif of under 10 highly homologous variants appeared characteristic of ankylosing spondylitis blood.

The sequenced material came from blood, either unsorted or a sorted T cell fraction (not recorded which). Receptor source: a male donor with ankylosing spondylitis.

The J gene is TRBJ2-7, the V gene TRBV27; TRBD2 is a possible D gene (5 bases). CDR1 is MNHEY, CDR2 SMNVEV, per germline (reference sequence). The CDR3 has 13 amino acids. V lost 5 bases and J lost 2, with 10 bases in between. The DNA of the CDR3 is TGTGCCAGCAGTCCCGGGATGCCCTACGAGCAGTACTTC. Translated, it gives CASSPGMPYEQYF.

This clonotype showed up just a few times. This chain joins TRBV11-2 and TRBJ2-5; possibly TRBD1 or TRBD2 for D (5 bases each). The CDR3 is 13 amino acids. V lost 6 bases and J 5 bases, leaving 13 bases between the germline ends. The germline gives CDR1 SGHAT, CDR2 FQNNGV. The chain's CDR3 is CASSTFREETQYF. The CDR3 nucleotides read TGTGCCAGCAGTACGTTCAGGGAGGAGACCCAGTACTTC.

This chain links TRBV2 with TRBJ2-3, with 14 bases identical to TRBD2. With V trimmed by 11 bases and J by 4 bases, 17 bases remained unmatched. Germline loops: CDR1 SNHLY, CDR2 FYNNEI. The CDR3 has 18 amino acids. The CDR3 DNA follows: TGTGCCGCCCTTTGGACTAGCGGGAGGCTAGAGGGCGCAGATACGCAGTATTTT. Translation gives CAALWTSGRLEGADTQYF.

This clonotype was seen more than once but under ten times. The chain couples TRBV29-1 to TRBJ2-2, with unresolved D. This CDR3 has 12 residues. Trimming left V 7 bases short and J 0 bases short, with 6 bases between. From germline, CDR1 is SQVTM and CDR2 ANQGSEA. The CDR3 nucleotides read TGCAGCGCCCCAACGAACACCGGGGAGCTGTTTTTT. Encoded protein: CSAPTNTGELFF.

This clonotype has a handful of counts. The chain joins TRBV6-5 to TRBJ2-1; 7 bases are a match to TRBD2. CDR3 length equals 17 residues. Germline V CDR1 and CDR2: MNHEY, SVGAGI. V dropped 2 bases and J dropped 0; count of bases not matched to a gene: 7. This chain's CDR3 is CASSYAPSGFSYNEQFF. DNA of the CDR3: TGTGCCAGCAGTTACGCTCCTAGCGGCTTCTCCTACAATGAGCAGTTCTTC.

In this sample, this clonotype turned up a few times. V is TRBV12-3 or TRBV12-4 and J is TRBJ1-3; perhaps TRBD1 as D (5 bases). The CDR3 spans 16 residues. Trimming removed 4 bases at V and 2 bases at J, with 15 bases between. The CDR3 sequence: CASSSFDWGPGNTIYF. The CDR3 region has the DNA TGTGCCAGCAGTTCCTTCGACTGGGGACCTGGAAACACCATATATTTT.

This clonotype was observed a few times. The gene calls are TRBV27 and TRBJ1-1, with D unclear. This CDR3 comprises 13 residues. CDR1 and CDR2 from the germline V gene are MNHEY and SMNVEV (reference sequence). The V end lost 0 bases, the J end lost 7 bases, and 9 bases lay between the germline ends. The CDR3 DNA is TGTGCCAGCAGTTTATCGGGCAGCCGTGAAGCTTTCTTT. Encoded protein: CASSLSGSREAFF.

The V call is TRBV7-2, the J call TRBJ2-1; D might be TRBD1 or TRBD2, each matching 5 bases. The germline V and J ends were trimmed by 4 bases and 7 bases, with 8 bases remaining between them. This CDR3 comprises 12 residues. CDR1 and CDR2 (germline): SGHTA, FQGNSA. CDR3 in DNA: TGTGCCAGCAGCTACTGGGGGAATGAGCAGTTCTTC. The encoded protein is CASSYWGNEQFF.

The sample holds a few counts of this clonotype. The chain combines TRBV27 with TRBJ1-2; D unclear. Germline lookup yields CDR1 MNHEY and CDR2 SMNVEV (reference sequence). The CDR3 has 13 residues. Trimming took 4 bases from V and 0 from J, leaving 6 bases between them. The CDR3 here is CASSWAANYGYTF. CDR3 DNA sequence: TGTGCCAGCAGTTGGGCAGCTAACTATGGCTACACCTTC.

The chain is built from TRBV12-3 or TRBV12-4 and TRBJ2-7; TRBD2 agrees at 10 bases. The junction had 8 bases not matched to a gene; V was cut back by 3 bases and J by 0 bases. The CDR3 covers 17 residues. CDR3 sequence: CASSLALAGLHSYEQYF. The CDR3 DNA reads TGTGCCAGCAGTTTGGCACTAGCGGGACTTCACTCCTACGAGCAGTACTTC.

This clonotype came up a few times. This rearrangement joins TRBV13 to TRBJ2-1, with 10 bases matching TRBD2. The CDR3 consists of 17 residues. V shed 1 base, J shed 3 bases, and the junction held 6 bases outside the gene matches. CDR1 PRHDT and CDR2 FYEKMQ come from the germline V gene (reference sequence). The CDR3 sequence: CASSLASSGGDYNEQFF. The CDR3 DNA sequence: TGTGCCAGCAGCTTAGCCTCAAGCGGGGGGGACTACAATGAGCAGTTCTTC.

This clonotype was counted a few times. V is TRBV10-2 and J is TRBJ2-2; 8 bases are shared with TRBD1. From germline, CDR1 is WSHSY and CDR2 SAAADI. V lost 1 base, J lost 4 bases, and 5 bases stayed unmatched. The length of the CDR3 is 16 residues. Written as DNA, the CDR3 is TGCGCCAGCAGTGAGTTCTCAGGGGGCTTCACCGGGGAGCTGTTTTTT. Its translation is CASSEFSGGFTGELFF.

This clonotype was recorded a few times. The chain couples TRBV28 to TRBJ2-7; TRBD2 agrees at 12 bases. The CDR3 is 15 amino acids. With V trimmed by 5 bases and J by 5 bases, 7 bases remained unmatched. Per the germline V gene, CDR1 is MDHEN and CDR2 is SYDVKM. Here the CDR3 DNA reads TGTGCCAGCAGTGTCCTAGCGGGAGGGGTAGACGAGCAGTACTTC. This gives the protein CASSVLAGGVDEQYF.

The chain links TRBV12-3 or TRBV12-4 to TRBJ2-7; 7 bases align to TRBD2. This CDR3 region has 15 residues. V dropped 1 base and J dropped 3; count of bases not matched to a gene: 6. CDR3 amino acids: CASSLVPAGIYEQYF. The CDR3 DNA sequence: TGTGCCAGCAGTTTAGTCCCAGCGGGGATCTACGAGCAGTACTTC.

This clonotype was seen a handful of times. The gene calls are TRBV6-5 and TRBJ2-5; D is unclear. CDR1 is MNHEY and CDR2 is SVGAGI in the germline V gene. V was clipped by 5 bases and J by 1 base, with 5 bases between them. This CDR3 has 12 residues. The CDR3 is CASSGSQETQYF. For the CDR3, the DNA is TGTGCCAGCAGTGGCAGCCAAGAGACCCAGTACTTC.

This rearrangement joins TRBV7-9 to TRBJ2-1; TRBD2 agrees at 13 bases. V shed 3 bases, J shed 8 bases, and the junction held 4 bases outside the gene matches. Germline V gene lookup returns CDR1 SEHNR and CDR2 FQNEAQ (reference sequence). CDR3 size: 15 residues. The CDR3 DNA reads TGTGCCAGCAGCTTCACTAGCGGGGGGGTTGATGAGCAGTTCTTC. This sequence encodes CASSFTSGGVDEQFF.

This chain connects TRBV6-1 to TRBJ1-2, with TRBD1 as a possible D gene (6 bases). Trimming shortened V by 2 bases and J by 5 bases, and 21 bases separated the two germline ends. This CDR3 has 17 residues. The germline V gene encodes CDR1 MNHNS and CDR2 SASEGT. CDR3 nucleotide sequence: TGTGCCAGCAGTGAAATCTATATGACAGGAACGGGTTATGGCTACACCTTC. This gives the protein CASSEIYMTGTGYGYTF.

There are many counts of this clonotype. The chain couples TRBV29-1 to TRBJ2-1; D possibly matches TRBD1 or TRBD2 (6 bases each). V was cut by 2 bases and J by 8 bases, with 19 bases left in between. Germline V gene sequence: CDR1 SQVTM, CDR2 ANQGSEA. The CDR3 totals 15 residues. This CDR3 reads CSVESGTGARDEQFF. In nucleotides, the CDR3 is TGCAGCGTTGAATCCGGTACGGGGGCTCGGGATGAGCAGTTCTTC.

The chain joins TRBV20-1 to TRBJ2-7; TRBD2 might be the D (6 bases). This CDR3 is built from 13 residues. CDR1 and CDR2 (germline): DFQATT, SNEGSKA (reference sequence). The V end lost 1 base, the J end lost 3 bases, and 10 bases lay between the germline ends. CDR3 in amino acids: CSARVSGVYEQYF. The DNA of the CDR3 is TGCAGTGCTAGAGTTTCGGGAGTCTACGAGCAGTACTTC.

The V and J genes are TRBV27 and TRBJ2-2; no reliable D call. Between the trimmed V and J ends, which lost 5 bases and 6 bases, there was a span of 13 bases. This CDR3 region has 14 residues. CDR1 and CDR2 (germline): MNHEY, SMNVEV (reference sequence). Written as DNA, the CDR3 is TGTGCCAGCAGTCCAGTGAACGAGGCCGGGGAGCTGTTTTTT. As protein: CASSPVNEAGELFF.

The V gene is TRBV3-1, the J gene TRBJ2-5, with D perhaps matching TRBD2 (6 bases). Per germline, CDR1 LGHDT and CDR2 YNNKEL (reference sequence). The CDR3 is 15 amino acids. V was trimmed by 3 bases and J by 0 bases, leaving 11 bases between them. As DNA, the CDR3 is TGTGCCAGCAGCCATTTGCGGGGCTACCAAGAGACCCAGTACTTC. Protein product: CASSHLRGYQETQYF.

This clonotype was seen more than once but under ten times. The CDR3 nucleotides are TGCGCCAGCAGCCCCTCTCGGGACAGCGGATATGGCTACACCTTC. Its translation: CASSPSRDSGYGYTF. This chain connects TRBV5-1 to TRBJ1-2; 7 nucleotides agree with TRBD1. The CDR3 covers 15 residues. Germline CDR1 is SGHRS and CDR2 is YFSETQ. V gave up 4 bases and J gave up 5 bases; unmatched junction bases: 11.

A few counts support this clonotype. The CDR3 DNA follows: TGTGCCAGCAGTTTGGCGGCTAGCGGGGTGGGTGATACGCAGTATTTT. This sequence encodes CASSLAASGVGDTQYF. The chain joins TRBV12-3 or TRBV12-4 to TRBJ2-3, with 9 bases lining up with TRBD2. The V gene end was trimmed by 3 bases and the J gene end by 6 bases; junction bases not matched to a gene: 10. The CDR3 covers 16 residues.